This T cell receptor beta chain is from a study of shared clonotypes between healthy human individuals (dated by TCRdb to the early 2020s). In terms of the full investigation: Two women and three men aged 18 to 49 years were included in the cohort. Per donor, three plates each were used for CD4 naive and CD4 memory, two for CD8 naive, and one for CD8 memory. Per donor, leukapheresis produced somewhere between about 0.94 and 9.5 billion PBMCs. To increase sequencing depth and limit assay-specific biases, TCR repertoire library preparation and sequencing were carried out by different laboratories using diverse techniques. To estimate repertoire size and how much clonotype sharing occurs between individuals, the study deeply sequenced the blood TCR repertoires of five healthy adults.

Using the deep immunoSEQ assay, multiplex PCR amplified TCR CDR3 regions from genomic DNA. Genomic DNA extracted from each cell subset was distributed evenly over all wells of several immunoSEQ 96-well plates, and each plate served as one replicate. For sorted subsets, 200 ng of genomic DNA, equivalent to 25,000 to 35,000 T cell genomes, went into each replicate PCR. Purified libraries were quantified with a Qubit 3.0 fluorometer, sized on a Bioanalyzer 2100, and re-quantified with the KAPA Library Quantification kit. A separate single-read 150-cycle Illumina NextSeq 550 flow cell was used to sequence each immunoSEQ 96-well plate. Per the authors' processing: Because the immunoSEQ output included only junctional sequences and no quality scores, the filtering could not be the same as the filtering used for full-length reads. Sequences were annotated with PyIR, a Python wrapper for IgBLAST v1.9, using IMGT germline references to assign V/J genes and CDR3. Reads were removed for weak V/J assignments (E-value above 1e-6), missing CDR3, stop codons, out-of-frame junctions, or ambiguous translated residues. V3J clonotypes were defined by identical inferred V gene, J gene, and CDR3 amino acid sequence. To compute the percentage overlap between repertoires, the number of shared unique clonotypes was divided by the size of the smaller repertoire. RTK rarefaction, the Chao1 estimator, and Recon v2.1 estimates of unobserved clonotypes were used to assess repertoire richness. Generation probabilities for all TCRbeta clonotypes obtained by the gDNA method from several donors were computed using OLGA. In its TCRdb copy, this immuneACCESS table keeps in-frame sequences only and misses some clones. Where compared with another copy, unresolved V genes explain less than half of these, and the others have no known cause. D and trimming were read from the DNA, whereas the V and J calls and clone size are those reported in that table. This sample comprises some 1.5 million clones, nearly 99% of them detected only once. Of the sample, roughly 0.4% falls within the top ten clones.

The CDR3, cysteine through phenylalanine, is 16 amino acids long. Here the CDR3 DNA is all that survives: 48 bases in frame from base 1. From the germline V gene, CDR1 is SGHVS and CDR2 is FNYEAQ. The V and J ends are trimmed by 1 base and 0 bases, leaving 10 bases between them. The donors were healthy, HIV-negative adults who had no recently reported acute infections or vaccinations. Every donor was a Caucasian adult residing in Nashville, Tennessee, USA. CD4+ T cells were enriched by magnetic negative selection, after which naive cells were positively selected on CD45RA and the negative fraction was taken as the memory subset. After blood collection by leukapheresis, PBMCs were isolated using Ficoll-Histopaque density gradient centrifugation and then cryopreserved in the vapor phase of liquid nitrogen. Analytical flow cytometry was used to check the purity and quantity of each magnetically sorted T cell population. Genomic DNA was isolated from each sorted fraction and quantified by UV absorbance on a Nanodrop 2000c.

Paper-wide results and their limitations: Incomplete sequencing was indicated by rarefaction of sorted-subset datasets, despite the large sequencing depth. Sampling was restricted to blood, and TCR repertoires in tissue are likely to differ from TCR repertoires in blood. Naive subsets generally had larger estimated clonotype richness than memory subsets did. Pairwise subsampling led to the expectation that sequencing depth would affect the degree of clonotype sharing among donors. Across several donors, approximately 4.9% of naive CD4, more than 3% of naive CD8, roughly 2.3% of memory CD4, and under 0.45% of memory CD8 clonotypes were shared. Compared with non-shared clonotypes, the clonotypes found in all four sorted-subset donors had higher generation probabilities. Because the study included only a small number of donors, the genetic and exposure-history diversity represented was limited.

Concerning this clone: The clone's antigen remains unknown. Base quality data are lacking; no much larger clone is found one base away.

The sequence derives from a man aged 30 to 45 in good health. Sequenced: naive CD4+ T cells sorted from blood. Sample cell subset or site, as interpreted from the label and publication: CD45RA+ positively selected. This chain joins TRBV7-6 to TRBJ2-1; confidence is insufficient to name the D gene. Here is the DNA: TGTGCCAGCAGCTTAGGGTCGGCCGTCTCCTACAATGAGCAGTTCTTC. It translates to CASSLGSAVSYNEQFF. This CDR3, with the reference TRBV7-6 and TRBJ2-1 proteins standing in past its ends, gives the full variable domain GAGVSQSPRYKVTKRGQDVALRCDPISGHVSLYWYRQALGQGPEFLTYFNYEAQQDKSGLPNDRFSAERPEGSISTLTIQRTEQRDSAMYRCASSLGSAVSYNEQFFGPGTRLTVL.